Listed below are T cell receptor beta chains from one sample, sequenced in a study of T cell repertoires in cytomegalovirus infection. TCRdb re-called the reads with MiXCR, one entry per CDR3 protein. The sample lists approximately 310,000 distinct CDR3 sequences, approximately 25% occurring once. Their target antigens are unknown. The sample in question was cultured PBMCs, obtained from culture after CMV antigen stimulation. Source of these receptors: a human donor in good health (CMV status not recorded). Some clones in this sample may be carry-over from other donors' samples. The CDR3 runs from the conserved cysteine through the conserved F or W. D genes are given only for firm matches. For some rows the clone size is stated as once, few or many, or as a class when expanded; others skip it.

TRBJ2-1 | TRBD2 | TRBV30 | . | CAWSGNVAGGLYNEQFF | TGTGCCTGGAGTGGGAACGTTGCGGGAGGGTTGTACAATGAGCAGTTCTTC
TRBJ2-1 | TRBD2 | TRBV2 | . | CASSEDNGRASEQFF | TGTGCCAGCAGTGAAGATAACGGGAGGGCCAGTGAGCAGTTCTTC
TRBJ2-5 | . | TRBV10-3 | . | CAISDPTKETQYF | TGTGCCATCAGTGACCCCACAAAAGAGACCCAGTACTTC
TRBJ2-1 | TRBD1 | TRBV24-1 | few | CATSDPRDRSYNEQFF | TGTGCCACCAGTGATCCCCGGGACAGAAGTTACAATGAGCAGTTCTTC
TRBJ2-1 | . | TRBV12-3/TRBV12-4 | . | CASSLALASPAKQNEQFF | TGTGCCAGCAGTTTAGCGTTGGCTAGCCCTGCCAAACAAAATGAGCAGTTCTTC
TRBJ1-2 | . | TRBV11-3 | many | CASSLRQQSYGYTF | TGTGCCAGCAGCTTAAGGCAACAAAGCTATGGCTACACCTTC
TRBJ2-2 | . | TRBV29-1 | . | CSVAGRYTGELFF | TGCAGCGTCGCGGGCAGATACACCGGGGAGCTGTTTTTT
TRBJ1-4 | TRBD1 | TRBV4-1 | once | CASSHADRGRGEKLFF | TGCGCCAGCAGCCACGCCGACAGGGGACGGGGCGAAAAACTGTTTTTT
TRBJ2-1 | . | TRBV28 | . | CASSPTGTSYNEQFF | TGTGCCAGCAGCCCCACAGGAACCTCCTACAATGAGCAGTTCTTC
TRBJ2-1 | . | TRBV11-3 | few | CASSFGRVGNEQFF | TGTGCCAGCAGCTTTGGCAGGGTGGGCAATGAGCAGTTCTTC
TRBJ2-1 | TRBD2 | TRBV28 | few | CASSLRLAGINEQFF | TGTGCCAGCAGTTTGCGATTAGCGGGGATAAATGAGCAGTTCTTC
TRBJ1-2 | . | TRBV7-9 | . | CASSLGEGSYGYTF | TGTGCCAGCAGCTTAGGGGAGGGCAGTTATGGCTACACCTTC
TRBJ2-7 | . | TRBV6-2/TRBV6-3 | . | CASSYPSVNYEQYF | TGTGCCAGCAGTTACCCATCGGTTAACTACGAGCAGTACTTC
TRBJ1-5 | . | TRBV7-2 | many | CASSLDFGSYQPQHF | TGTGCCAGCAGCTTAGATTTTGGCAGTTATCAGCCCCAGCATTTT
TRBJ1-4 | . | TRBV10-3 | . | CAISESNFEGGKLFF | TGTGCCATCAGTGAGTCGAATTTTGAGGGGGGAAAACTGTTTTTT
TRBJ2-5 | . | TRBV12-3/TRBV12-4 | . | CASSLTGPTKTQYF | TGTGCCAGCAGTCTAACAGGGCCGACCAAAACCCAGTACTTC
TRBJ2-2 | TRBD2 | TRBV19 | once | CASKSQAGGYGELFF | TGTGCCAGTAAATCACAAGCGGGAGGGTACGGGGAGCTGTTTTTT
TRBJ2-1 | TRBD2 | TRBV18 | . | CASSPILTGGYNEQFF | TGTGCCAGCTCACCAATCCTGACGGGAGGTTACAATGAGCAGTTCTTC
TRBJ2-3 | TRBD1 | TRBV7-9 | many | CASSLVGQAPDTQYF | TGTGCCAGCAGCTTAGTGGGACAGGCCCCAGATACGCAGTATTTT
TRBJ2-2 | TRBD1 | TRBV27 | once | CASSFLGDRANTGELFF | TGTGCCAGCAGTTTCCTCGGGGACAGAGCGAACACCGGGGAGCTGTTTTTT
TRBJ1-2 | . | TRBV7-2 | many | CASSAGQNYGYTF | TGTGCCAGCAGCGCCGGGCAGAACTATGGCTACACCTTC
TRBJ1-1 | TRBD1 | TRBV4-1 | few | CASSQGPRGPRTEAFF | TGCGCCAGCAGCCAAGGACCGAGGGGGCCACGAACTGAAGCTTTCTTT
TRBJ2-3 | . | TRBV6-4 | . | CASSDSLTERLNMQYF | TGTGCCAGCAGTGACTCGCTGACGGAGAGACTAAATATGCAGTATTTT
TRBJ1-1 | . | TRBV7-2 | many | CASSAPLGLLNTEAFF | TGTGCCAGCAGCGCCCCCTTGGGACTCCTGAACACTGAAGCTTTCTTT
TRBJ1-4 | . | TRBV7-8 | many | CASSLRWTGRSVEKLFF | TGTGCCAGCAGCTTAAGGTGGACGGGCCGATCGGTTGAAAAACTGTTTTTT
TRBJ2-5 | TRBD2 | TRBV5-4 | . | CASSSTSGSGPQYF | TGTGCCAGCAGCTCGACTAGCGGGAGTGGGCCCCAGTACTTC
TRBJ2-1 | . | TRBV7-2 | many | CASSSRDPANEQFF | TGTGCCAGCAGCTCCCGGGACCCCGCCAATGAGCAGTTCTTC
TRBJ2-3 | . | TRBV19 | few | CASSISGTTDTQYF | TGTGCCAGTAGTATATCAGGGACCACAGATACGCAGTATTTT
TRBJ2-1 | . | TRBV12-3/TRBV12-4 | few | CASSDPWGSYNEQFF | TGTGCCAGCAGTGACCCGTGGGGCTCCTACAATGAGCAGTTCTTC
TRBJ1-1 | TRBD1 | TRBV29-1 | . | CSVRKGQDGMNTEAFF | TGCAGCGTGAGAAAGGGACAGGACGGGATGAACACTGAAGCTTTCTTT
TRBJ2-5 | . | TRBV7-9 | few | CASSTYSPETQYF | TGTGCCAGCAGTACGTACAGCCCAGAGACCCAGTACTTC
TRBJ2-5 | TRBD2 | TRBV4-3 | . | CASSRGELAGGGETQYF | TGCGCCAGCAGCCGCGGGGAACTAGCGGGAGGTGGGGAGACCCAGTACTTC
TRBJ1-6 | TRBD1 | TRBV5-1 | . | CASSWGQTIIHPLHF | TGCGCCAGCAGCTGGGGACAGACCATAATTCACCCCCTCCACTTT
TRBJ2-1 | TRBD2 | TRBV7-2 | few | CASSFHSGLAGNEQFF | TGTGCCAGCAGCTTTCACTCGGGACTAGCGGGGAATGAGCAGTTCTTC
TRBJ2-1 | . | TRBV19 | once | CASSTLAEMNYNEQFF | TGTGCCAGTAGTACCTTAGCGGAAATGAACTACAATGAGCAGTTCTTC
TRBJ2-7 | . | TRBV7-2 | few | CASSLNIYEQYF | TGTGCCAGCAGCTTAAATATCTACGAGCAGTACTTC
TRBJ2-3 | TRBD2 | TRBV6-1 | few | CASSFGTSGRTDTQYF | TGTGCCAGCAGTTTCGGGACTAGCGGGAGAACAGATACGCAGTATTTT
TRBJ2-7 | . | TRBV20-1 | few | CSARDPTYEQYF | TGCAGTGCCCGGGACCCAACCTACGAGCAGTACTTC
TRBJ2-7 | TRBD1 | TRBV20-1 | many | CSAREIPGQGNEQYF | TGCAGTGCTAGAGAAATCCCGGGACAGGGCAACGAGCAGTACTTC
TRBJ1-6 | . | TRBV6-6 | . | CASRPGPSDSPLHF | TGTGCCAGCAGGCCGGGGCCGAGCGATTCACCCCTCCACTTT
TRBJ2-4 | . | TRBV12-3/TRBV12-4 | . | CATRASGRNIQYF | TGTGCCACCAGGGCCTCGGGTCGAAACATTCAGTACTTC
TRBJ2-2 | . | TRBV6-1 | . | CASSEWGENTGELFF | TGTGCCAGCAGTGAGTGGGGGGAGAACACCGGGGAGCTGTTTTTT